A single sample gave rise to the 2 T cell receptor beta chains below, sequenced in a study of CD8 T cells in Susac syndrome. RNA in amounts of about 0.45 to 1 ug was reverse transcribed with random hexamers. TCRdb independently ran MiXCR on the immunoSEQ multiplex PCR reads; one entry per CDR3 protein. The data hold about 160,000 distinct CDR3 sequences, with approximately 95% observed a single time. Sequenced input: CD4+ T cells from PBMCs. All receptors come from a human donor with Susac syndrome.

The chain uses TRBV12-3 or TRBV12-4 and TRBJ2-6; 7 bases agree with TRBD2. CDR3 size: 16 residues. V lost 8 bases to trimming and J lost 0 bases; unmatched junction nucleotides: 7. The CDR3 is CASGGGVHSGANVLTF. The CDR3 bases are TGTGCCAGCGGGGGAGGGGTTCACTCTGGGGCCAACGTCCTGACTTTC.

This rearrangement joins TRBV28 to TRBJ1-4, with D unresolved. This CDR3 is 12 amino acids long. Per the germline V gene, CDR1 is MDHEN and CDR2 is SYDVKM. The germline V and J ends were trimmed by 2 bases and 6 bases, with 4 bases remaining between them. CDR3 sequence: CASSLRDEKLFF. The CDR3 bases are TGTGCCAGCAGTTTAAGGGATGAAAAACTGTTTTTT.